This T cell receptor beta chain was sequenced for a study of glioma-infiltrating T cells. General observations from the study: Non-neoplastic patients had below-expected tissue-blood divergence, while all gliomas exceeded expectation. Very few CDR3 sequences were shared between tissue and blood.

As concerns this clonotype: Its antigen is not known.

The iRepertoire nested amplicon-rescue multiplex PCR amplified TCR alpha and beta CDR3s from RNA. One-step reverse transcription and amplification started from roughly 100-400 ng of tissue mRNA or PBMC total RNA. In TCRdb, the multiplex PCR reads were re-called with MiXCR into one record per CDR3 protein. Of more than 95,000 distinct CDR3 sequences in the sample, approximately 25% were seen once. This CDR3 comprises 13 residues. Losses at the gene ends were 11 bases for V and 3 bases for J; bases not matched to a gene: 9. Germline assignment: CDR1 ENHRY and CDR2 SYGVKD. The sequenced sample was glioma tissue, nonneoplastic brain tissue, or PBMCs (not recorded which). The chain couples TRBV10-3 to TRBJ2-7; TRBD1 matches at 8 bases. The origin of this receptor is a human donor with low-grade glioma or glioblastoma, undergoing nonglioma brain surgery, or in good health (not recorded which). The CDR3 sequence: CAGQGARVYEQYF. The CDR3 DNA reads TGTGCCGGCCAGGGGGCGAGGGTCTACGAGCAGTACTTC.